This is a list of T cell receptor beta chains from one sample in a study of blood T cells in healthy people across ages. In TCRdb, the 5' RACE reads were re-called with MiXCR into one record per CDR3 protein. The top ten clones hold around a fifth of a sample with about 730,000 distinct CDR3 sequences, approximately 39% of them seen once. Material: blood. Receptors were obtained from a woman aged 55-69 years in good health. The CDR3 runs from the conserved cysteine through the conserved F or W. The D gene is left open where the match is weak. The size field is filled for only some rows; it gives once, few, many or a size class.

J gene | V gene | D gene | clone size | CDR3 protein | CDR3 DNA
TRBJ2-5 | TRBV5-1 | NA | few | CASSWRDNQETQYF | TGCGCCAGCAGCTGGCGGGACAACCAAGAGACCCAGTACTTC
TRBJ2-3 | TRBV5-1 | TRBD2 | few | CASSLLAGGDPSTDTQYF | TGCGCCAGCAGCTTACTAGCGGGGGGTGACCCTAGCACAGATACGCAGTATTTT
TRBJ2-3 | TRBV13 | TRBD2 | NA | CASSYSGRGENTQYF | TGTGCCAGCAGCTATAGCGGGAGAGGGGAAAATACGCAGTATTTT
TRBJ1-2 | TRBV7-2 | NA | NA | CASSLAVTIANYGYTF | TGTGCCAGCAGCTTAGCAGTGACGATAGCTAACTATGGCTACACCTTC
TRBJ2-7 | TRBV21-1 | NA | many | CASSNLSRAYEQYF | TGTGCCAGCAGCAATCTTAGTAGAGCCTACGAGCAGTACTTC
TRBJ1-2 | TRBV28 | NA | NA | CASRSLGDSNYGYTF | TGTGCCAGCAGGTCACTCGGGGACTCTAACTATGGCTACACCTTC
TRBJ2-1 | TRBV7-3 | TRBD2 | few | CASSFSGGVYNEQFF | TGTGCCAGCAGCTTTAGCGGGGGGGTTTACAATGAGCAGTTCTTC
TRBJ2-5 | TRBV12-5 | TRBD2 | NA | CASGLFKAGVGETQYF | TGTGCTAGTGGTTTGTTCAAAGCGGGAGTGGGAGAGACCCAGTACTTC
TRBJ2-7 | TRBV7-3 | TRBD1 | NA | CASSPTGDDEQYF | TGTGCCAGCAGCCCGACAGGGGACGACGAGCAGTACTTC
TRBJ2-3 | TRBV6-6 | NA | few | CASSYSQGGSTDTQYF | TGTGCCAGCAGTTACTCACAAGGGGGGAGCACAGATACGCAGTATTTT
TRBJ2-5 | TRBV7-7 | NA | many | CASSLGSGAGETQYF | TGTGCCAGCAGCTTAGGGTCCGGCGCAGGAGAGACCCAGTACTTC
TRBJ2-5 | TRBV7-2 | NA | NA | CATRQLQEAQYF | TGTGCCACCCGACAGCTACAAGAGGCCCAGTACTTC
TRBJ2-7 | TRBV7-2 | TRBD1 | NA | CASSRDSLNSYEQYF | TGTGCCAGCAGTAGGGACAGCCTTAATTCCTACGAGCAGTACTTC
TRBJ2-3 | TRBV6-2/TRBV6-3 | NA | NA | CASSYDLAALLTDTQYF | TGTGCCAGCAGTTACGACTTAGCGGCTCTCTTAACAGATACGCAGTATTTT
TRBJ2-5 | TRBV7-2 | TRBD1 | few | CASSLGQGGGETQYF | TGTGCCAGCAGCTTAGGACAGGGGGGCGGAGAGACCCAGTACTTC
TRBJ2-7 | TRBV29-1 | TRBD1 | NA | CSVRQGARYEQYF | TGCAGCGTGAGACAGGGGGCTAGATACGAGCAGTACTTC
TRBJ1-1 | TRBV25-1 | TRBD1 | NA | CASSPSTGGHTEAFF | TGTGCCAGCAGCCCAAGTACAGGGGGGCACACTGAAGCTTTCTTT
TRBJ1-5 | TRBV3-1 | NA | NA | CASSQDWQDEPQHF | TGTGCCAGCAGCCAAGATTGGCAGGATGAGCCCCAGCATTTT
TRBJ1-2 | TRBV2 | NA | few | CASRRQATVNYGYTF | TGTGCCAGCAGACGACAGGCCACTGTTAACTATGGCTACACCTTC
TRBJ2-5 | TRBV20-1 | NA | NA | CSAKQGSETQYF | TGCAGTGCTAAACAGGGTTCGGAGACCCAGTACTTC
TRBJ2-1 | TRBV5-1 | TRBD2 | few | CASSTSGSNEQFF | TGCGCCAGCAGCACTAGCGGGAGCAATGAGCAGTTCTTC
TRBJ1-2 | TRBV20-1 | NA | NA | CSAMNVGDNGYTF | TGCAGTGCTATGAACGTAGGCGACAATGGCTACACCTTC
TRBJ2-5 | TRBV21-1 | NA | few | CASSIPSRLAGGQETQYF | TGTGCCAGCAGCATTCCCTCAAGACTAGCGGGAGGCCAAGAGACCCAGTACTTC
TRBJ2-7 | TRBV27 | NA | NA | CASSLLRTTGLRHEQYF | TGTGCCAGCAGTCTATTACGCACCACAGGGCTTAGGCACGAGCAGTACTTC
TRBJ2-3 | TRBV12-3/TRBV12-4 | NA | few | CASSPQTGTDTQYF | TGTGCCAGCAGTCCCCAAACGGGCACAGATACGCAGTATTTT
TRBJ1-2 | TRBV4-2 | TRBD1 | NA | CASSQGGDRNYGYTF | TGTGCCAGCAGCCAAGGAGGGGACAGAAACTATGGCTACACCTTC
TRBJ1-6 | TRBV20-1 | NA | few | CSARDPTSPSYNSPLHF | TGCAGTGCTAGAGATCCCACGTCCCCCTCCTATAATTCACCCCTCCACTTT